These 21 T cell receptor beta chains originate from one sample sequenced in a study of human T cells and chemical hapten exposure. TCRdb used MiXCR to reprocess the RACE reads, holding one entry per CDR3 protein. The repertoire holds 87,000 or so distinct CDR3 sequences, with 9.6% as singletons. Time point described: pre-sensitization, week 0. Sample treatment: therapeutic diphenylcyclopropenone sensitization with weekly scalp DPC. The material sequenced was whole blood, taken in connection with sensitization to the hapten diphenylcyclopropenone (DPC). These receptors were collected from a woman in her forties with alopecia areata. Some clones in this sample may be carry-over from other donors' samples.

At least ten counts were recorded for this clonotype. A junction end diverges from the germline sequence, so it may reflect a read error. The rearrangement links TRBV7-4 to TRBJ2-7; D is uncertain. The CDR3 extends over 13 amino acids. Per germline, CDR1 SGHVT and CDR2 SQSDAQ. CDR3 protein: CASSDDQATPKYF. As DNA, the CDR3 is TGTGCTAGCAGCGATGACCAGGCCACCCCGAAGTACTTC.

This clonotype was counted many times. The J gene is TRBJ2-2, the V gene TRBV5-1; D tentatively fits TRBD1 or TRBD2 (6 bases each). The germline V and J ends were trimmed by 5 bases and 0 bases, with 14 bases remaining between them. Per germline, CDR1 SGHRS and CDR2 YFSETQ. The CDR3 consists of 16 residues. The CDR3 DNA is TGCGCCAGCAGGGATACAGGGAGGTCGAACACCGGGGAGCTGTTTTTT. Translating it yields CASRDTGRSNTGELFF.

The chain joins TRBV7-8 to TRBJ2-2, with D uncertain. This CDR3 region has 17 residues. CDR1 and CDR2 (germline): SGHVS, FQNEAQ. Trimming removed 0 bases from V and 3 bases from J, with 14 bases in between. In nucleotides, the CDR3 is TGTGCCAGCAGCTTAGCGCTAACCAGGTCGGACACCGGGGAGCTGTTTTTT. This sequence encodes CASSLALTRSDTGELFF. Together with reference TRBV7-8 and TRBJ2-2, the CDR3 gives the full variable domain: GAGVSQSPRYKVAKRGQDVALRCDPISGHVSLFWYQQALGQGPEFLTYFQNEAQLDKSGLPSDRFFAERPEGSVSTLKIQRTQQEDSAVYLCASSLALTRSDTGELFFGEGSRLTVL.

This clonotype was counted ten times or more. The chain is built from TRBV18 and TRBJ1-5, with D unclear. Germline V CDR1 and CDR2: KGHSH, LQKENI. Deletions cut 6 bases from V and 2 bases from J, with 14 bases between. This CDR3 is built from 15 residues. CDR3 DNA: TGTGCCAGCTCGGGAGATTTAGGTGGCAATCAGCCCCAGCATTTT. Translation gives CASSGDLGGNQPQHF.

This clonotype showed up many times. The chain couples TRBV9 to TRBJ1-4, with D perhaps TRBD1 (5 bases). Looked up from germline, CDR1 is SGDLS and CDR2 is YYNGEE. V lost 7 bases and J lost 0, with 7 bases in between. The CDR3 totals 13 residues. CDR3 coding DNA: TGTGCCAGCCGAGGGGCAACTAATGAAAAACTGTTTTTT. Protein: CASRGATNEKLFF.

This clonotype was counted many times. The chain's CDR3 is CASSPDTGGEQFF. CDR3 coding DNA: TGTGCCAGCAGTCCCGACACGGGAGGAGAGCAGTTCTTC. V usage is TRBV6-5 and J usage is TRBJ2-1, with 7 bases that match TRBD2. V shed 5 bases and J 10 bases; nucleotides not matched to a gene: 8. The CDR3 totals 13 residues. Germline-derived CDR1 and CDR2 are MNHEY and SVGAGI.

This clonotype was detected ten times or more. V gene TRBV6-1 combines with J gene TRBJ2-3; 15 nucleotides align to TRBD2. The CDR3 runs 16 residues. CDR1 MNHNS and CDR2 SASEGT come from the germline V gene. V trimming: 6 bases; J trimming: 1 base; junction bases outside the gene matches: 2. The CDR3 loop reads CASRGTSGGRTDTQYF. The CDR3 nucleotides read TGTGCCAGCAGGGGGACTAGCGGGGGGCGCACAGATACGCAGTATTTT.

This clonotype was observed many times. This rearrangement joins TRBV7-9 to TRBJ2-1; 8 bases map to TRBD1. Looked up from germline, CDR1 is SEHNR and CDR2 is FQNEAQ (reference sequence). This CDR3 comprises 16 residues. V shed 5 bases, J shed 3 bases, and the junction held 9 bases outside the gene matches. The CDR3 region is CASSPGQGNVYNEQFF. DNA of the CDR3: TGTGCCAGCAGCCCCGGACAGGGAAACGTCTACAATGAGCAGTTCTTC.

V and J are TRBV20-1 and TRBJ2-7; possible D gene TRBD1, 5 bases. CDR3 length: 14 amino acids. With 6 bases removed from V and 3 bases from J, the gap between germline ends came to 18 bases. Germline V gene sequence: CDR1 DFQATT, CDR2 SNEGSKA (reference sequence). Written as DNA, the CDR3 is TGCAGTGCGAAGCAGTACCAAGGGGTCTACGAGCAGTACTTC. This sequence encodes CSAKQYQGVYEQYF.

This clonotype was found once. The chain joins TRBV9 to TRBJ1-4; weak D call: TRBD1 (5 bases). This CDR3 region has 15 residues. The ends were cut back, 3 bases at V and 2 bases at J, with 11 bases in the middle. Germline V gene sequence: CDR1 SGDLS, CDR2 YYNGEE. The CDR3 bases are TGTGCCAGCAGCGGAGACAGTGATACTAATGAAAAACTGTTTTTT. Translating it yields CASSGDSDTNEKLFF.

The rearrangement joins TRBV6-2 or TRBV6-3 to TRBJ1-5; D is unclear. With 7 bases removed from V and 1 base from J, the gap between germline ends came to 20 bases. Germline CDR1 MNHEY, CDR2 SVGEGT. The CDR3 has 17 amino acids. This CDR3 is CASKDASSVPSNQPQHF. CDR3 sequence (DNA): TGTGCCAGCAAGGACGCCTCGTCGGTGCCGAGCAATCAGCCCCAGCATTTT.

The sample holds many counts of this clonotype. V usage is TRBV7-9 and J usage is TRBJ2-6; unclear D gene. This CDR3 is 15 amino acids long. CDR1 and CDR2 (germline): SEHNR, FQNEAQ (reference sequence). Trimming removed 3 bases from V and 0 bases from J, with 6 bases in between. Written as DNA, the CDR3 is TGTGCCAGCAGCTTCTGGATCTCTGGGGCCAACGTCCTGACTTTC. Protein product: CASSFWISGANVLTF.

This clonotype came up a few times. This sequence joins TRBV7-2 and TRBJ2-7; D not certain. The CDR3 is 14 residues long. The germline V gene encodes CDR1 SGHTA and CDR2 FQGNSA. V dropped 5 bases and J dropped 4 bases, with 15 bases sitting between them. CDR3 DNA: TGTGCCAGCAGCCCAAATGAGCTACTTTACGAGCAGTACTTC. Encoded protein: CASSPNELLYEQYF.

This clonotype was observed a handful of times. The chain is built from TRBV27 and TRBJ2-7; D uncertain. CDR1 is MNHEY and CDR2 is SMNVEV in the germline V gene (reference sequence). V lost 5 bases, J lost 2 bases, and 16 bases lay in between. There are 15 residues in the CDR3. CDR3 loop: CASSPRGVMAYEQYF. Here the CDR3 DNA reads TGTGCCAGCAGTCCCCGAGGCGTGATGGCCTACGAGCAGTACTTC.

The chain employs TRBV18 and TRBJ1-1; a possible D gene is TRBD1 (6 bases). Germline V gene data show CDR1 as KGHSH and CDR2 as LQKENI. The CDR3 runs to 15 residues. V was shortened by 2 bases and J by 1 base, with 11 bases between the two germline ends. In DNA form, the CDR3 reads TGTGCCAGCTCACCAAACCTACAGGGGAACACTGAAGCTTTCTTT. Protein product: CASSPNLQGNTEAFF.

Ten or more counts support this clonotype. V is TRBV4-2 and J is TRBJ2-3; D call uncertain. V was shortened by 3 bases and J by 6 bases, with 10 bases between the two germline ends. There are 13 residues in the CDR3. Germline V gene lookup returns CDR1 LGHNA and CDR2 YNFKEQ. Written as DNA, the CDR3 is TGTGCCAGCAGCCAGACCCTCCGGGATACGCAGTATTTT. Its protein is CASSQTLRDTQYF.

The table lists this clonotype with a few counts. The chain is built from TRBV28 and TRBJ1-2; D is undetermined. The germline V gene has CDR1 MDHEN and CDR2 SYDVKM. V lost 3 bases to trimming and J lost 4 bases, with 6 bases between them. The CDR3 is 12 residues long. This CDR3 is CASSLDFYGYTF. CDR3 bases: TGTGCCAGCAGTTTGGATTTCTATGGCTACACCTTC.

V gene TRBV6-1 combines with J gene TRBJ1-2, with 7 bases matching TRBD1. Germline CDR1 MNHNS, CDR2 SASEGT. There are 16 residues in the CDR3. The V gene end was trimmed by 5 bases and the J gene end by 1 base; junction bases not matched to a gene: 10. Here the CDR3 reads CASSYRGSGNNYGYTF. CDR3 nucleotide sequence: TGTGCCAGCAGTTACAGGGGATCGGGCAATAACTATGGCTACACCTTC.

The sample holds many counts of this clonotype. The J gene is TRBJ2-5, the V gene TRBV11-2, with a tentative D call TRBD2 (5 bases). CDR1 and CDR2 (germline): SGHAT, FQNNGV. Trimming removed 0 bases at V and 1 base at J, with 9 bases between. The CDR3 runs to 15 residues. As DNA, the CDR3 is TGTGCCAGCAGCTTAGATTTAGGACTCCAAGAGACCCAGTACTTC. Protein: CASSLDLGLQETQYF.

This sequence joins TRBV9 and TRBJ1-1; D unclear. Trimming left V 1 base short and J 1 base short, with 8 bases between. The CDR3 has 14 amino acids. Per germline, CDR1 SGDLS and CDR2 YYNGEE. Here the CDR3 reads CASSVKVKNTEAFF. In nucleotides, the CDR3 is TGTGCCAGCAGCGTAAAGGTCAAGAACACTGAAGCTTTCTTT. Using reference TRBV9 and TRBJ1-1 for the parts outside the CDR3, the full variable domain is DSGVTQTPKHLITATGQRVTLRCSPRSGDLSVYWYQQSLDQGLQFLIQYYNGEERAKGNILERFSAQQFPDLHSELNLSSLELGDSALYFCASSVKVKNTEAFFGQGTRLTVV.

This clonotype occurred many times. The CDR3 DNA reads TGTGCCAGCAGAGACCCGAACACTGAAGCTTTCTTT. Translating gives CASRDPNTEAFF. The J gene is TRBJ1-1, the V gene TRBV7-6, with D uncertain. V was clipped by 6 bases and J by 1 base, with 6 bases between them. CDR3 length: 12 amino acids. Germline V CDR1 and CDR2: SGHVS, FNYEAQ.